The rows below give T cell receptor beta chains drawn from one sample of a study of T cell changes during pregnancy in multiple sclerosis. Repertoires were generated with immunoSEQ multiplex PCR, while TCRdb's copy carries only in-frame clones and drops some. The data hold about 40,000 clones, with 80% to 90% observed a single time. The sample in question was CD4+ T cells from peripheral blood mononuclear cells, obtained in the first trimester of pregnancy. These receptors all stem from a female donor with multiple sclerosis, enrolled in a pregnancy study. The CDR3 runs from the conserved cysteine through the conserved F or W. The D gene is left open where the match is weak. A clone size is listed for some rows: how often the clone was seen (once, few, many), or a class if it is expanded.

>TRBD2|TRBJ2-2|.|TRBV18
CASSPRSGVETGELFF
TGTGCCAGCTCACCAAGGAGCGGGGTAGAAACCGGGGAGCTGTTTTTT
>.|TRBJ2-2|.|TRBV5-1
CASRNAPGSNTGELFF
TGCGCCAGCAGAAATGCTCCGGGGTCCAACACCGGGGAGCTGTTTTTT
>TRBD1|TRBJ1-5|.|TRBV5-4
CASSWGGTGPSNQPQHF
TGTGCCAGCAGCTGGGGGGGGACAGGCCCTAGCAATCAGCCCCAGCATTTT
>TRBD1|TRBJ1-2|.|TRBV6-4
CASRKGTGDDYGYTF
TGTGCCAGCAGGAAAGGGACAGGGGATGACTATGGCTACACCTTC
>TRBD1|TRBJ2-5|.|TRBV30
CAWSLHRGRETQYF
TGTGCCTGGAGTCTACACAGGGGAAGGGAGACCCAGTACTTC
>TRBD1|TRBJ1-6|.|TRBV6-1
CASSEKGGGGGTF
TGTGCCAGCAGTGAAAAAGGCGGAGGGGGCGGAACCTTT
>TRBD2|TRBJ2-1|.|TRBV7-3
CASSFVGGASYNEQFF
TGTGCCAGCAGCTTCGTCGGGGGGGCCTCCTACAATGAGCAGTTCTTC
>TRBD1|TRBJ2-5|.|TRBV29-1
CSVRIIGDRPESETQYF
TGCAGCGTTCGTATCATTGGGGACAGGCCAGAGTCGGAGACCCAGTACTTC
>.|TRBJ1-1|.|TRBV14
CASSPSQIPNKAFF
TGTGCCAGCAGCCCTAGCCAAATTCCCAACAAAGCTTTCTTT
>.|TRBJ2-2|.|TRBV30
CAWRRGITGELFF
TGTGCCTGGAGGAGGGGGATTACCGGGGAGCTGTTTTTT
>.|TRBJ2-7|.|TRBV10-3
CAISDRQPAYEQYF
TGTGCCATCAGTGACCGACAGCCAGCATACGAGCAGTACTTC
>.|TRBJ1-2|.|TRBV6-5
CASSPQQGTGYTF
TGTGCCAGCAGTCCTCAGCAGGGTACCGGCTACACCTTC
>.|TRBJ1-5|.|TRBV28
CATLTAHSNQPQHF
TGTGCCACCTTGACAGCCCATAGCAATCAGCCCCAGCATTTT
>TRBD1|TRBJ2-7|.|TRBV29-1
CSVGTGALGGEQYF
TGCAGCGTTGGGACAGGTGCCCTTGGAGGAGAGCAGTACTTC
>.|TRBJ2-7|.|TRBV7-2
CASSFRDSPWDEQYF
TGTGCCAGCAGTTTCCGGGACTCACCCTGGGACGAGCAGTACTTC
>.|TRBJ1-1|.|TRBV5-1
CASSNSENTEAFF
TGCGCCAGCAGTAATTCAGAGAACACTGAAGCTTTCTTT
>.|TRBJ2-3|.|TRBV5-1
CASSLLGGVTDTQYF
TGCGCCAGCAGCTTGCTCGGCGGGGTCACAGATACGCAGTATTTT
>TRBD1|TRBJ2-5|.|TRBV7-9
CASSLGGQGAVETQYF
TGTGCCAGCAGCTTAGGTGGACAGGGGGCGGTGGAGACCCAGTACTTC
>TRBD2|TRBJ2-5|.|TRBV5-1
CASSPWGGQETQYF
TGCGCCAGCAGCCCCTGGGGGGGCCAAGAGACCCAGTACTTC
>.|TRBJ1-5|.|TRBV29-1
CSVGESATSYSNQPQHF
TGCAGCGTTGGGGAGTCCGCCACTAGCTATAGCAATCAGCCCCAGCATTTT
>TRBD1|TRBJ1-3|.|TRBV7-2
CASSLVTGQGNTIYF
TGTGCCAGCAGCTTAGTGACAGGGCAAGGAAACACCATATATTTT
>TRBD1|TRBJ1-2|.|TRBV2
CASSPGYLGGGYTF
TGTGCCAGCTCACCGGGATACTTAGGGGGCGGCTACACCTTC
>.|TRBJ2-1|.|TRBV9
CASSVASSSYNEQFF
TGTGCCAGCAGCGTCGCCTCCAGCTCCTACAATGAGCAGTTCTTC
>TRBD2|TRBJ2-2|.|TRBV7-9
CASSSSSSGGNTGELFF
TGTGCCAGCAGCTCTTCCTCTAGCGGGGGGAACACCGGGGAGCTGTTTTTT
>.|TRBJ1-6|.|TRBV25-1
CASSPRVDNSPLHF
TGTGCCAGCAGCCCCCGGGTAGATAATTCACCCCTCCACTTT
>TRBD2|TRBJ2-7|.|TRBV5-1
CASSLEAAGLAGNEQYF
TGCGCCAGCAGCTTGGAGGCGGCAGGACTAGCGGGAAACGAGCAGTACTTC
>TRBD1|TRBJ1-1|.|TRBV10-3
CAISDLQGSEAFF
TGTGCCATCAGTGACTTACAGGGGTCTGAAGCTTTCTTT
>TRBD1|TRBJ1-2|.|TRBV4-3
CASSQGTGPPPYGYTF
TGCGCCAGCAGCCAAGGGACAGGCCCTCCACCTTATGGCTACACCTTC
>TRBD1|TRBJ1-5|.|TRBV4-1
CASSQDTGGNNQPQHF
TGCGCCAGCAGCCAAGATACAGGGGGCAACAATCAGCCCCAGCATTTT
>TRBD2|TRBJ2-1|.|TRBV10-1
CASSRTSGGGYEQFF
TGCGCCAGCAGTCGTACTAGCGGAGGCGGGTATGAGCAGTTCTTC
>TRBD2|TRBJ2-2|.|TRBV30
CAWSVGLAGAGELFF
TGTGCCTGGAGCGTCGGACTAGCGGGAGCCGGGGAGCTGTTTTTT
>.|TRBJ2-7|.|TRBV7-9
CASSLTGSDEQYF
TGTGCCAGCAGCTTAACAGGATCGGACGAGCAGTACTTC
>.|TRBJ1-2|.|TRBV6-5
CASSYSIQDSYGYTF
TGTGCCAGCAGTTACTCGATCCAAGACTCCTATGGCTACACCTTC
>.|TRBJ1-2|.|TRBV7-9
CASTLRGGDYGYTF
TGTGCCAGCACCCTCCGCGGGGGCGACTATGGCTACACCTTC
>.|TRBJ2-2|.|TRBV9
CASSVRATADTGELFF
TGTGCCAGCAGCGTGAGAGCAACCGCGGACACCGGGGAGCTGTTTTTT
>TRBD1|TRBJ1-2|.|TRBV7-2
CASSSQTGPYGYTF
TGTGCCAGCAGCTCACAGACAGGGCCCTATGGCTACACCTTC
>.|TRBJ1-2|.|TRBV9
CASSAGVNGYTF
TGTGCCAGCAGCGCAGGGGTTAATGGCTACACCTTC
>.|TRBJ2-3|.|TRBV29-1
CSVKSAGASTDTQYF
TGCAGCGTTAAGAGTGCGGGGGCGAGCACAGATACGCAGTATTTT
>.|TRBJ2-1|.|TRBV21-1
CASSKGGDEQFF
TGTGCCAGCAGCAAGGGCGGGGATGAGCAGTTCTTC
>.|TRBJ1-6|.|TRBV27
CASRPDSHRSPLHF
TGTGCCAGCAGACCGGACAGTCACCGTTCACCCCTCCACTTT
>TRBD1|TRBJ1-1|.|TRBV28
CASSFSDRGSLGAFF
TGTGCCAGCAGTTTCTCGGACAGGGGATCCCTCGGAGCTTTCTTT
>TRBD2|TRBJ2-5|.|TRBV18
CASSPTLAGGIGETQYF
TGTGCCAGCTCACCAACCTTAGCGGGAGGTATCGGGGAGACCCAGTACTTC
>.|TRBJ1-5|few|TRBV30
CAWSVDRYQPQHF
TGTGCCTGGAGTGTGGACAGATACCAGCCCCAGCATTTT
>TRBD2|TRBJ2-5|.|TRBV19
CASSIGTSGPTAQYF
TGTGCCAGTAGTATAGGGACTAGCGGTCCGACGGCCCAGTACTTC
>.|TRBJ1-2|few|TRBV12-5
CASGSASRGDFHGYTF
TGTGCTAGTGGTTCCGCCTCCAGGGGCGACTTTCATGGCTACACCTTC
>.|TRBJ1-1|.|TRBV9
CASSVSVGLRRNTEAFF
TGTGCCAGCAGCGTATCGGTCGGACTGCGGCGGAACACTGAAGCTTTCTTT
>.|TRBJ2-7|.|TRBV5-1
CASSLDYYEQYF
TGCGCCAGCAGCTTGGATTACTACGAGCAGTACTTC
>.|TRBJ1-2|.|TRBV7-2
CASSYVGLGDGYTF
TGTGCCAGCAGCTACGTGGGACTAGGAGATGGCTACACCTTC